This T cell receptor beta chain was recovered during a study of T cell repertoires in cytomegalovirus infection. General study points: In two of eight donors, the top clonotype was HLA-C-restricted CMV-specific.

Germline lookup yields CDR1 SGHNT and CDR2 YENEEA. With 1 base clipped from V and 9 bases from J, the junction kept 9 bases outside the gene matches. CDR3 length equals 16 residues. Comments on this clonotype: Its target is unknown.

TCRdb reprocessed the reads via MiXCR and lists one record per CDR3 protein. The repertoire holds more than 150,000 distinct CDR3 sequences, roughly 28% seen once, with about 28% in the top ten. The genes are TRBV11-3 and TRBJ2-1; TRBD2 agrees at 10 bases. Source material: PBMCs. This TCR was recovered from a human donor in good health (CMV status not recorded). Some clones in this sample may be carry-over from other donors' samples. The CDR3 spells CASSLGGKRGGSEQFF. The DNA of the CDR3 is TGTGCCAGCAGCTTAGGGGGCAAGCGGGGGGGCAGTGAGCAGTTCTTC.